This T cell receptor (beta chain) was observed in a study of T cells in Graves' hyperthyroidism and ophthalmopathy (dated by TCRdb to between 2018 and 2021). Study-level background: Peripheral blood samples were taken at the time of initial diagnosis, prior to any treatment. A discovery cohort of about a hundred patients, fewer than 50 with Graves' ophthalmopathy and under 60 with stable Graves' hyperthyroidism, was used to find distinguishing TCR V-J signatures. Prospective prediction of ophthalmopathy was tested in an independent validation cohort consisting of 18 hyperthyroidism patients and over 15 patients who later progressed to ophthalmopathy. The roughly 91 discovery patients were randomly split 7:3 into training and test sets. In addition, the study compared T-cell repertoires in thyroid tissue and in blood from roughly six Graves' hyperthyroidism patients. Once sampling was done, hyperthyroidism patients were given methimazole at a starting dose of 30 mg daily, whereas ophthalmopathy patients were given high-dose intravenous methylprednisolone. The paper describes TCR Vbeta CDR3 sequencing of 120 to 150 peripheral blood samples, made up of roughly 40 ophthalmopathy patients, roughly 80 hyperthyroidism patients and roughly 17 progressor patients. What the authors observed across the whole study: Blood samples also contained most of the expanded thyroid clonotypes (frequency above 0.001), which suggests that blood repertoires may reflect thyroid immune responses. A model built on a 13 V-J signature distinguished ophthalmopathy from stable hyperthyroidism, reaching around 88% sensitivity and around 82% specificity in cross-validation and 80%/75% in testing. During validation, the model predicted progression to ophthalmopathy a median of approximately six months ahead of onset, with approximately 70% sensitivity and under 85% specificity. Sample size was not statistically predetermined, and investigators were not blinded to group allocation.

A remark on this clonotype: The antigen it recognizes is unknown. No base quality information exists; no much larger clone differs at one position.

Trimming takes 7 bases from V and 1 base from J, and the germline ends sit 11 bases apart. The CDR3 runs 14 amino acids, cysteine and phenylalanine included. The sequence is cut down to CDR3 DNA, 42 bases in frame from base 1. Moderately to severely active disease, a Clinical Activity Score of at least 3, a NOSPECS grade of at least 4, and a duration under 3 months were present in ophthalmopathy patients. Any patient with an uncontrolled infection, another autoimmune disease, pregnancy or lactation was excluded. Diagnoses were established on the basis of clinical symptoms, serum thyroxine and TRAb, thyroid ultrasound, and orbital computed tomography. PBMCs were separated from 7.5 to 10 ml of fresh peripheral blood using Ficoll-Paque density gradient centrifugation. Trizol reagent was used to extract total RNA, and RNA quality was then checked on an Agilent 2100 Bioanalyzer. The TCR beta CDR3 regions were amplified from RNA transcripts. The TCR CDR3 was subjected to a first round of RT-PCR using the HTBI primer set and the Qiagen OneStep RT-PCR kit. Libraries were constructed in a second round of multiplex PCR, after which size selection and purification were performed. Sequencing of the libraries was done on an Illumina HiSeq2000 using paired-end 100 bp reads. Concerning the study's data processing: Raw data were processed with SOAPnuke, discarding reads with adapters, uncalled bases, mean Phred below 15, or no exact constant-primer or identifier match. High-quality paired reads were merged using COPE v1.2.5, and each unique nucleotide sequence was defined as a clonotype. Clonotypes were aligned to IMGT TRBV, TRBD and TRBJ reference segments using MiTCR v1.1. Only V-J combinations with frequency above 0.0001, covering 99% to 99.2% of repertoires, were analysed. The TCS score was defined as the ratio of F50 (clonal expansion) to E x V (chaos), calculated using BLOSUM62-based TCRdist between CDR3 peptides within each V-J. Welch's t-statistics and random forest reduced approximately 520 V-J features to some 14, which were used in a naive Bayes classifier (R e1071). TCRdb reprocessed the public reads (quality trimming at Q25 with fastp, clone calling with MiXCR) and kept in-frame beta chains. Every distinct CDR3 protein forms one entry, paired with its most common genes and DNA. The V and J calls here are based on TCRdb, not the publication. The sample table holds fewer than 750,000 distinct CDR3 sequences, of which approximately 14% were seen once. Together, the top ten hold approximately 12% of the sample.

This chain is built from TRBV12-3 or TRBV12-4 and TRBJ1-5; TRBD1 is possibly the D segment (6 matching bases). Sequencing was carried out using blood. This TCR came from a woman between 50 and 59 years old with Graves' ophthalmopathy. The CDR3 sequence is CASTRQESNQPQHF. The nucleotide sequence reads TGTGCCAGCACCAGACAGGAGAGCAATCAGCCCCAGCATTTT.